This T cell receptor (beta chain) was retrieved from a study of blood T cell repertoires in COVID-19. In the study overall: Samples representing acute and convalescent COVID-19 were sourced from the United States, Italy and Spain.

Only in-frame clones appear in the TCRdb table, and some are missing; sequencing was by immunoSEQ multiplex PCR. Seen here are about 200,000 clones, approximately 85% observed once, and the top ten hold over 4%. The CDR3 is made up of 13 amino acids. Germline CDR1 and CDR2: KGHDR and SFDVKD. With V trimmed by 9 bases and J by 9 bases, 10 bases remained unmatched. This chain links TRBV24-1 with TRBJ2-1; TRBD2 matches 7 bases. Sequencing used peripheral blood. The TCR originated in an older woman with COVID-19, enrolled during active disease. Here the CDR3 reads CATQGLVYGEQFF. The CDR3 DNA is TGTGCCACCCAAGGACTAGTTTACGGTGAGCAGTTCTTC.